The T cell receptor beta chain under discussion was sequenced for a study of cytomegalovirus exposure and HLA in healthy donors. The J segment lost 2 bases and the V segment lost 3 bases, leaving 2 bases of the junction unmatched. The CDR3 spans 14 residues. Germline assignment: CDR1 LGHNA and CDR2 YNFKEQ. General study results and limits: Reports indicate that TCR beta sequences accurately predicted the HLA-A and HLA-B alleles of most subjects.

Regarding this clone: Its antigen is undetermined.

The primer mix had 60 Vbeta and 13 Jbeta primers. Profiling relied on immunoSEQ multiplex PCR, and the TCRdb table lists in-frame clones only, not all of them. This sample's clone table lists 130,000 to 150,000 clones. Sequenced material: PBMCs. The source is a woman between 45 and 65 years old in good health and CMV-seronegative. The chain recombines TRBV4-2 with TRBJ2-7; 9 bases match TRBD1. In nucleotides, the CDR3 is TGTGCCAGCAGCCATCGGGACAGGGCCTACGAGCAGTACTTC. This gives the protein CASSHRDRAYEQYF.